The 18 T cell receptor beta chains below were found in one sample sequenced in a study of T cells in Graves' hyperthyroidism and ophthalmopathy. TCR beta CDR3 sequences were amplified from RNA transcripts. The TCR CDR3 first-round RT-PCR relied on the HTBI primer set. TCRdb analysed the multiplex PCR reads with MiXCR anew, one entry per CDR3 protein. The sample shows about 640,000 distinct CDR3 sequences, 20% of them seen only once. The sequencing input was blood. The receptors here all came from a man aged 25-40 years with Graves' ophthalmopathy.

There are many counts of this clonotype. The rearrangement joins TRBV10-3 to TRBJ1-5; D is ambiguous. V was cut by 2 bases and J by 0 bases, with 8 bases left in between. The length of the CDR3 is 15 residues. CDR1 is ENHRY and CDR2 is SYGVKD in the germline V gene. The CDR3 sequence is CAISEGGYSNQPQHF. The CDR3 DNA follows: TGTGCCATCAGTGAGGGCGGTTATAGCAATCAGCCCCAGCATTTT.

The V and J genes are TRBV29-1 and TRBJ2-3, with D uncertain. There are 12 residues in the CDR3. V was shortened by 4 bases and J by 4 bases, with 9 bases between the two germline ends. Germline CDR1 reads SQVTM; CDR2 reads ANQGSEA. This CDR3 reads CSVVGMADTQYF. The CDR3 nucleotides read TGCAGCGTTGTGGGGATGGCAGATACGCAGTATTTT.

This clonotype appeared many times. V gene TRBV7-3 combines with J gene TRBJ2-3; 7 bases map to TRBD1. V was clipped by 3 bases and J by 2 bases; unmatched bases: 2. From germline, CDR1 is SGHTA and CDR2 FQGTGA. The CDR3 covers 14 residues. The DNA for the CDR3 is TGTGCCAGCAGCTTGGGACAGCACACAGATACGCAGTATTTT. It specifies CASSLGQHTDTQYF.

The chain joins TRBV6-1 to TRBJ2-7; TRBD2 is a possible D gene (5 bases). The CDR3 sequence is 11 residues long. Germline values: CDR1 MNHNS, CDR2 SASEGT. Trimming pared 7 bases from V and 3 bases from J, leaving 7 bases between. The DNA for the CDR3 is TGTGCCAGCATTGGAGGCTACGAGCAGTACTTC. Translating gives CASIGGYEQYF.

The V and J genes are TRBV3-1 and TRBJ2-2, with 8 positions matching TRBD2. Germline V lookup: CDR1 LGHDT, CDR2 YNNKEL (reference sequence). The CDR3 runs 17 residues. The V gene end was trimmed by 4 bases and the J gene end by 7 bases; junction bases not matched to a gene: 14. As DNA, the CDR3 is TGTGCCAGCAGCCGGCTGGGACTAGACTTTGATGGCGGGGAGCTGTTTTTT. It specifies CASSRLGLDFDGGELFF.

V is TRBV30 and J is TRBJ1-3; D gene uncertain. Looked up from germline, CDR1 is GTSNPN and CDR2 is SVGIG (reference sequence). V was clipped by 2 bases and J by 4 bases, with 15 bases between them. The CDR3 loop spans 15 amino acids. The CDR3 DNA reads as TGTGCCTGGAGTCCCATCAGCGGCCACGGAAACACCATATATTTT. Encoded protein: CAWSPISGHGNTIYF. Full variable domain (outside the CDR3, taken from reference TRBV30 and TRBJ1-3): SQTIHQWPATLVQPVGSPLSLECTVEGTSNPNLYWYRQAAGRGLQLLFYSVGIGQISSEVPQNLSASRPQDRQFILSSKKLLLSDSGFYLCAWSPISGHGNTIYFGEGSWLTVV.

There are a few counts of this clonotype. This chain links TRBV5-1 with TRBJ2-2, with 9 bases lining up with TRBD1. CDR1 is SGHRS and CDR2 is YFSETQ in the germline V gene. The CDR3 consists of 15 residues. The trim removed 5 bases at V and 9 bases at J, leaving 11 bases unmatched. The CDR3 loop reads CASRASGTGTRELFF. The CDR3 DNA sequence: TGCGCCAGCAGAGCCTCCGGGACAGGGACCAGGGAGCTGTTTTTT. Using reference TRBV5-1 and TRBJ2-2 for the parts outside the CDR3, the full variable domain is KAGVTQTPRYLIKTRGQQVTLSCSPISGHRSVSWYQQTPGQGLQFLFEYFSETQRNKGNFPGRFSGRQFSNSRSEMNVSTLELGDSALYLCASRASGTGTRELFFGEGSRLTVL.

V is TRBV9 and J is TRBJ2-3; possible D gene TRBD2, 6 bases. Per germline, CDR1 SGDLS and CDR2 YYNGEE. V was cut by 0 bases and J by 1 base, with 9 bases left in between. The CDR3 has 15 amino acids. The CDR3 sequence: CASSVAQRGTDTQYF. CDR3 DNA sequence: TGTGCCAGCAGCGTAGCCCAGCGGGGCACAGATACGCAGTATTTT.

This clonotype occurred a few times. This sequence joins TRBV7-2 and TRBJ2-3, with TRBD2 matching 8 bases. The CDR3 length is 13 residues. Germline lookup yields CDR1 SGHTA and CDR2 FQGNSA. V lost 7 bases, J lost 8 bases, and 8 bases stayed unmatched. The CDR3 sequence: CASNSGGPVTQYF. In DNA form, the CDR3 reads TGTGCCAGCAACTCGGGAGGGCCGGTTACGCAGTATTTT. The whole variable domain, filled in from reference TRBV7-2 and TRBJ2-3, reads GAGVSQSPSNKVTEKGKDVELRCDPISGHTALYWYRQSLGQGLEFLIYFQGNSAPDKSGLPSDRFSAERTGGSVSTLTIQRTQQEDSAVYLCASNSGGPVTQYFGPGTRLTVL.

V gene TRBV6-1 combines with J gene TRBJ1-2; TRBD1 aligns across 7 bases. The V gene's germline CDR1 is MNHNS and CDR2 SASEGT. The J segment lost 2 bases and the V segment lost 6 bases, leaving 3 bases of the junction unmatched. CDR3 size: 13 residues. The CDR3 protein is CASRTGINYGYTF. CDR3 DNA sequence: TGTGCCAGCAGGACAGGGATAAACTATGGCTACACCTTC.

This clonotype was seen a few times. The J gene is TRBJ2-2, the V gene TRBV15; 10 bases are shared with TRBD1. The germline gives CDR1 LNHNV, CDR2 YYDKDF (reference sequence). This CDR3 is built from 19 residues. V lost 1 base and J lost 3; bases outside the gene matches: 11. Here the CDR3 reads CATSRGDLDRGHHTGELFF. The CDR3 region has the DNA TGTGCCACCAGCAGAGGGGATTTAGACAGGGGGCATCACACCGGGGAGCTGTTTTTT.

The V call is TRBV29-1, the J call TRBJ2-7; possibly TRBD1 for D (6 bases). Germline loops: CDR1 SQVTM, CDR2 ANQGSEA. V was cut by 2 bases and J by 4 bases, with 15 bases left in between. This CDR3 has 14 residues. CDR3 in amino acids: CSVEIRQGRYEQYF. The DNA of the CDR3 is TGCAGCGTTGAAATCCGCCAGGGGCGGTACGAGCAGTACTTC.

In regard to this clonotype: This may stem from a read error, because a much larger clone lies one nucleotide away. The J gene is TRBJ2-1, the V gene TRBV11-1; the match to TRBD1 covers 10 bases. The V and J ends lost 1 base and 10 bases, in that order; junction bases with no gene match: 7. The CDR3 has 15 residues. Germline V gives CDR1 SGHAT, CDR2 FQDESV (reference sequence). The CDR3 here is CASSLGGGTGDEQFF. CDR3 bases: TGTGCCAGCAGCTTAGGAGGAGGGACAGGGGACGAGCAGTTCTTC.

This chain joins TRBV6-5 and TRBJ2-5, with a possible D match to TRBD1 (5 bases). V lost 0 bases and J 5 bases, leaving 28 bases between the germline ends. The length of the CDR3 is 20 residues. Germline loops: CDR1 MNHEY, CDR2 SVGAGI. CDR3 residues: CASSYSQGVVLDGVTETQYF. Here the CDR3 DNA reads TGTGCCAGCAGTTACTCCCAGGGCGTGGTGCTTGATGGGGTGACCGAGACCCAGTACTTC.

The chain carries TRBV18 and TRBJ1-6; 7 bases align to TRBD1. Germline V gene lookup returns CDR1 KGHSH and CDR2 LQKENI. Germline trimming cut 4 bases from V and 14 bases from J; bases unmatched to any gene: 11. The CDR3 runs to 14 residues. CDR3 loop: CASSHRDSPIALHF. The CDR3 bases are TGTGCCAGCTCACACAGGGACAGCCCAATAGCCCTCCACTTT.

This clonotype has a handful of counts. CDR3 sequence reads: CASSYSVISYEQYF. Here the CDR3 DNA reads TGTGCCAGCAGTTACTCGGTCATCTCCTACGAGCAGTACTTC. This chain connects TRBV6-2 or TRBV6-3 to TRBJ2-7, with D unclear. CDR1 MNHEY and CDR2 SVGEGT come from the germline V gene. The CDR3 consists of 14 residues. V was trimmed by 0 bases and J by 0 bases, leaving 6 bases between them.

This clonotype was picked up many times. The J gene is TRBJ2-7, the V gene TRBV30, with D maybe TRBD1 (6 bases). CDR3 length: 13 amino acids. V lost 2 bases and J lost 3, with 11 bases in between. CDR1 is GTSNPN, CDR2 SVGIG, per germline (reference sequence). Here the CDR3 reads CAWSIGQNYEQYF. The CDR3 nucleotides read TGTGCCTGGAGTATCGGACAGAACTACGAGCAGTACTTC.

The chain carries TRBV15 and TRBJ2-7; D may be TRBD2 (5 bases). This CDR3 has 15 amino acids. Germline V CDR1 and CDR2: LNHNV, YYDKDF (reference sequence). Trimming stripped 5 bases from V and 2 bases from J, with 16 bases between. The CDR3 DNA is TGTGCCACCAGCCTAGGCGGGCGGTTAACCTACGAGCAGTACTTC. This encodes CATSLGGRLTYEQYF. Filled out from reference TRBV15 and TRBJ2-7, the complete variable domain reads DAMVIQNPRYQVTQFGKPVTLSCSQTLNHNVMYWYQQKSSQAPKLLFHYYDKDFNNEADTPDNFQSRRPNTSFCFLDIRSPGLGDTAMYLCATSLGGRLTYEQYFGPGTRLTVT.